This is a list of T cell receptor beta chains from one sample in a study of blood T cells in healthy people across ages. One entry per CDR3 protein, called by TCRdb with MiXCR from the 5' RACE reads. This sample has around 1.5 million distinct CDR3 sequences; around two fifths occur once, and the top ten carry approximately 7.9%. Sequencing used blood. These receptors came from a woman in her late teens or twenties in good health. Each CDR3 is given with its conserved first and last residue. A D gene is named only where the DNA matches it firmly. Expanded clones are given a class, and other clones once, few, many or no size at all.

j_gene	abundance	v_gene	d_gene	len	CDR3nt	CDR3aa
TRBJ2-7	NA	TRBV5-1	NA	14	TGCGCCAGCAGCTTCCAACAGGGAGGGGGCGAGCAGTACTTC	CASSFQQGGGEQYF
TRBJ2-7	NA	TRBV2	NA	16	TGTGCCAGCACCCACGACGCGGCGGTTTTCTCCTACGAACAGTACTTC	CASTHDAAVFSYEQYF
TRBJ2-3	few	TRBV24-1	TRBD2	15	TGTGCCACCAGTGATCCCGGACTAGATGAAGATACGCAGTATTTT	CATSDPGLDEDTQYF
TRBJ2-7	NA	TRBV20-1	TRBD1	13	TGCAGTGCTCGAAGGACAGGGTTCGGCGAGCAGTACTTC	CSARRTGFGEQYF
TRBJ2-5	many	TRBV28	TRBD1	15	TGTGCCAGCAGTTCCGGGACAGTACTTCAAGAGACCCAGTACTTC	CASSSGTVLQETQYF
TRBJ2-1	NA	TRBV5-1	TRBD1	13	TGCGCCAGCAGCATGGGACAGGGAAATACTCAGTTCTTC	CASSMGQGNTQFF
TRBJ2-5	NA	TRBV20-1	TRBD2	14	TGCAGTGCTCCCCCCTCGACTAGCCTCGAGACCCAGTACTTC	CSAPPSTSLETQYF
TRBJ2-4	NA	TRBV12-3/TRBV12-4	NA	13	TGTGCCAGCAGTGTGGCTGATACGAGTCGGCGGTACTTC	CASSVADTSRRYF
TRBJ2-7	few	TRBV5-1	NA	15	TGCGCCAGCAGCCCTCCTGGGATGAGGGGAGGCGAGCAGTACTTC	CASSPPGMRGGEQYF
TRBJ2-5	NA	TRBV7-9	TRBD1	15	TGTGCCAGCAGCCCCGGGACAGGGGATGGGCGAGAGCAGTACTTC	CASSPGTGDGREQYF
TRBJ1-6	NA	TRBV20-1	NA	14	TGCAGTGCGAACGGACCGACCTATAATTCACCCCTCCACTTT	CSANGPTYNSPLHF
TRBJ2-1	once	TRBV5-1	TRBD2	15	TGCGCCAGCAGGGCCCCGGGGACTAGCAGCAATGAGCAGTTCTTC	CASRAPGTSSNEQFF
TRBJ2-7	few	TRBV20-1	NA	13	TGCAGTGCTCTCACAGGGGGGGACTACGAGCAGTACTTC	CSALTGGDYEQYF
TRBJ1-2	NA	TRBV4-1	NA	15	TGCGCCAGCAGCCAAGTTTTCTCAACTACCTATGGCTACACCTTC	CASSQVFSTTYGYTF
TRBJ2-1	NA	TRBV5-1	NA	13	TGCGCCAGCAGCTTGGCTTCGGAGGGTGAGCAGTTCTTC	CASSLASEGEQFF
TRBJ1-4	NA	TRBV7-9	NA	15	TGTGCCAGCAGCCGTGGACCGGGCGGAGGTGAAAAACTGTTTTTT	CASSRGPGGGEKLFF
TRBJ1-6	NA	TRBV7-6	NA	15	TGTGTCAGCAGTTCGGACAGTTTGTGGGTATCACCCCTCCACTTT	CVSSSDSLWVSPLHF
TRBJ2-1	NA	TRBV24-1	NA	14	TGTGCCACCAGTGATCCCAGGGCTGACAATGAGCAGTTCTTC	CATSDPRADNEQFF
TRBJ2-1	NA	TRBV5-5	TRBD2	19	TGTGCCAGCAGCTTAACATGGACTAGCGGGAGGCTAGCCTACAATGAGCAGTTCTTC	CASSLTWTSGRLAYNEQFF
TRBJ1-3	NA	TRBV12-3/TRBV12-4	NA	15	TGTGCCAGCAGTCGTGTTAGCGACTCTGGAAACACCATATATTTT	CASSRVSDSGNTIYF
TRBJ1-5	NA	TRBV10-3	NA	14	TGTGCCATCAGTGAGGGGGCAAGCAATCAGCCCCAGCATTTT	CAISEGASNQPQHF
TRBJ2-7	NA	TRBV7-9	TRBD2	16	TGTGCCAGCAGCTTCGCCCCAGCGGGAGCCCGCTACGAGCAGTACTTC	CASSFAPAGARYEQYF